The 30 T cell receptor beta chains presented below share a single source sample, sequenced in a study of response to subunit inactivated influenza vaccine. TCRdb processed the RT-PCR reads anew with MiXCR; each CDR3 protein has one entry. The table has fewer than 650,000 distinct CDR3 sequences, 10% to 15% seen once. The sample in question was PBMCs from blood, obtained roughly 47 days after vaccination. The receptors come from a man in his fifties who received an inactivated influenza vaccine.

The chain employs TRBV6-1 and TRBJ2-7; no definite D call. Germline values: CDR1 MNHNS, CDR2 SASEGT. Trimming stripped 4 bases from V and 3 bases from J, with 10 bases between. The CDR3 length is 13 residues. The CDR3, as DNA: TGTGCCAGCAGTGTGAGCACAATCTACGAGCAGTACTTC. Its protein product is CASSVSTIYEQYF.

As to this clonotype: Sequence at one end of the junction differs from germline and may be a read error. J is TRBJ2-1 and V is TRBV18; possibly TRBD1 for D (6 bases). Germline V gene sequence: CDR1 KGHSH, CDR2 LQKENI. The CDR3 sequence is 13 residues long. The CDR3 reads CASSPQGSNEQFF. The DNA of the CDR3 is TGTGCCAGCTCTCCACAGGGCTCCAATGAGCAGTTCTTC.

This clonotype has ten or more counts. V usage is TRBV12-3 or TRBV12-4 and J usage is TRBJ1-3; D call uncertain. The CDR3 runs to 14 residues. Trimming took 8 bases from V and 3 from J, leaving 14 bases between them. The CDR3 nucleotides read TGTGCCAGCTCCTGGGCTGGGTTTGGAAACACCATATATTTT. Its translation is CASSWAGFGNTIYF.

This clonotype was counted a few times. V and J are TRBV6-5 and TRBJ2-2; TRBD1 matches 9 bases. This CDR3 region has 16 residues. The germline V gene has CDR1 MNHEY and CDR2 SVGAGI. V shed 4 bases, J shed 3 bases, and the junction held 6 bases outside the gene matches. This chain's CDR3 is CASSSGTGMDTGELFF. The CDR3 DNA is TGTGCCAGCAGTTCTGGGACAGGGATGGACACCGGGGAGCTGTTTTTT.

The rearrangement links TRBV10-3 to TRBJ1-5; D is perhaps TRBD1 (6 bases). V lost 10 bases and J 2 bases, leaving 15 bases between the germline ends. The CDR3 totals 14 residues. Germline loops: CDR1 ENHRY, CDR2 SYGVKD. CDR3 nucleotides: TGTGCCACCAAGGACAGCTATCGCAATCAGCCCCAGCATTTT. Protein: CATKDSYRNQPQHF.

This chain connects TRBV7-9 to TRBJ2-7; TRBD1 matches 8 bases. V trimming: 4 bases; J trimming: 2 bases; junction bases outside the gene matches: 7. This CDR3 contains 15 residues. Germline CDR1 is SEHNR and CDR2 is FQNEAQ (reference sequence). Written as DNA, the CDR3 is TGTGCCAGCAGCTCCCCAAGGACAGGGACCTACGAGCAGTACTTC. Protein: CASSSPRTGTYEQYF. Together with reference TRBV7-9 and TRBJ2-7, the CDR3 gives the full variable domain: DTGVSQNPRHKITKRGQNVTFRCDPISEHNRLYWYRQTLGQGPEFLTYFQNEAQLEKSRLLSDRFSAERPKGSFSTLEIQRTEQGDSAMYLCASSSPRTGTYEQYFGPGTRLTVT.

The chain combines TRBV29-1 with TRBJ1-3; 8 positions agree with TRBD1. V trimming: 4 bases; J trimming: 2 bases; junction bases outside the gene matches: 1. The germline V gene encodes CDR1 SQVTM and CDR2 ANQGSEA. The CDR3 is 13 amino acids. CDR3 in amino acids: CSVVQGAGNTIYF. In DNA, the CDR3 is TGCAGCGTTGTACAGGGGGCTGGAAACACCATATATTTT.

J is TRBJ2-7 and V is TRBV18; D perhaps matches TRBD2 (6 bases). The CDR3 has 15 residues. V dropped 0 bases and J dropped 1 base, with 10 bases sitting between them. Germline values: CDR1 KGHSH, CDR2 LQKENI. DNA for the CDR3: TGTGCCAGCTCACCACCGGGACTCGGATCCTACGAGCAGTACTTC. Its translation is CASSPPGLGSYEQYF.

This clonotype appeared a few times. The chain recombines TRBV6-5 with TRBJ2-3, with 16 bases aligning to TRBD2. CDR1 and CDR2 (germline): MNHEY, SVGAGI. CDR3 length: 19 residues. Trimming cost V 1 base and J 5 bases; bases outside gene matches: 9. The CDR3 DNA sequence: TGTGCCAGCAGTTACTTTGGGACTAGCGGGGGGGCCGGGGTAGATACGCAGTATTTT. Amino acids: CASSYFGTSGGAGVDTQYF.

This clonotype has at least ten counts. The chain couples TRBV6-2 or TRBV6-3 to TRBJ1-1, with TRBD1 as a possible D gene (5 bases). In germline, CDR1 is MNHEY, CDR2 SVGEGT. Deletions cut 0 bases from V and 8 bases from J, with 10 bases between. The CDR3 has 13 residues. DNA of the CDR3: TGTGCCAGCAGTTACTCAGAACAGGCGGAAGCTTTCTTT. It encodes CASSYSEQAEAFF.

The rearrangement joins TRBV7-6 to TRBJ2-7; D is undetermined. Trimming shortened V by 1 base and J by 7 bases, and 17 bases separated the two germline ends. Germline CDR1 SGHVS, CDR2 FNYEAQ. The CDR3 sequence is 15 residues long. This CDR3 is CASSLEPLEIGEQYF. The CDR3 DNA reads TGTGCCAGCAGCTTAGAACCCCTCGAGATCGGGGAGCAGTACTTC.

V is TRBV7-7 and J is TRBJ2-5, with D perhaps matching TRBD1 (5 bases). This CDR3 has 14 amino acids. Trimming stripped 2 bases from V and 2 bases from J, with 9 bases between. Germline V gives CDR1 SSHAT, CDR2 FNYEAQ (reference sequence). The CDR3 DNA is TGTGCCAGCAGCTTACAAGCAGGGCAAGAGACCCAGTACTTC. Protein: CASSLQAGQETQYF.

This clonotype came up a few times. The CDR3 reads CASSLHVGRLTYNEQFF. CDR3 DNA sequence: TGTGCCAGCAGCCTCCACGTAGGACGCCTTACCTACAATGAGCAGTTCTTC. The chain combines TRBV6-2 or TRBV6-3 with TRBJ2-1; D gene ambiguous. Per the germline V gene, CDR1 is MNHEY and CDR2 is SVGEGT. The CDR3 consists of 17 residues. V was pared by 6 bases and J by 2 bases, with 20 bases between.

A word on this clonotype: This may stem from a read error, because a much larger clone lies one nucleotide away. The chain carries TRBV6-1 and TRBJ2-7, with TRBD1 as a possible D gene (5 bases). V was shortened by 5 bases and J by 3 bases, with 11 bases between the two germline ends. This CDR3 is 13 amino acids long. CDR1 and CDR2 from the germline V gene are MNHNS and SASEGT. The CDR3 coding sequence is TGTGCCAGCAGTCCTATAACAGGCTACGAGCAGTACTTC. It translates to CASSPITGYEQYF.

Regarding this clonotype: This could be a read error, since a much larger clone is one nucleotide away. The rearrangement links TRBV12-3 or TRBV12-4 to TRBJ2-3; D gene uncertain. The V and J ends lost 3 bases and 2 bases respectively, with 6 bases between them. The CDR3 has 13 residues. CDR3 in DNA: TGTGCCAGCAGTTTCGGTTACACAGATACGCAGTATTTT. Translated: CASSFGYTDTQYF.

The table lists this clonotype with a few counts. This chain uses TRBV24-1 with TRBJ2-3, with D unclear. Trimming removed 7 bases at V and 2 bases at J, with 18 bases between. The germline gives CDR1 KGHDR, CDR2 SFDVKD. This CDR3 spans 16 amino acids. In nucleotides, the CDR3 is TGTGCCACCAGGGAGAACAGTGAGCCCTTCACAGATACGCAGTATTTT. This encodes CATRENSEPFTDTQYF.

In this sample, this clonotype turned up a few times. This chain joins TRBV6-2 or TRBV6-3 and TRBJ2-1, with D perhaps TRBD2 (5 bases). The germline gives CDR1 MNHEY, CDR2 SVGEGT. The V end lost 4 bases, the J end lost 5 bases, and 9 bases lay between the germline ends. This CDR3 is 13 amino acids long. CDR3 protein: CASSSRLHNEQFF. The CDR3 DNA reads as TGTGCCAGCAGTTCTCGACTACACAATGAGCAGTTCTTC.

This chain uses TRBV25-1 with TRBJ1-1; weak D call: TRBD1 (5 bases). The CDR3 length is 14 residues. Trimming stripped 6 bases from V and 4 bases from J, with 15 bases between. Germline V lookup: CDR1 MGHDK, CDR2 SYGVNS. CDR3 loop: CASSPTGWITEAFF. The CDR3 region has the DNA TGTGCCAGCAGCCCCACAGGTTGGATCACTGAAGCTTTCTTT.

In this sample, this clonotype turned up many times. The chain is built from TRBV10-3 and TRBJ2-3; D call uncertain. The ends were cut back, 6 bases at V and 2 bases at J, with 9 bases in the middle. CDR1 is ENHRY and CDR2 is SYGVKD in the germline V gene. The CDR3 is made up of 13 amino acids. The CDR3 bases are TGTGCCATCAGAGGCGGATCCACAGATACGCAGTATTTT. It encodes CAIRGGSTDTQYF.

In its sample, this clonotype was seen a few times. V is TRBV7-9 and J is TRBJ2-1; D unresolved. Between the trimmed V and J ends, which lost 0 bases and 9 bases, there was a span of 6 bases. The CDR3 is 12 residues long. In germline, CDR1 is SEHNR, CDR2 FQNEAQ (reference sequence). The CDR3 sequence is CASSLAATEQFF. As DNA, the CDR3 is TGTGCCAGCAGCTTAGCTGCGACTGAGCAGTTCTTC. The variable domain in full, completed from reference TRBV7-9 and TRBJ2-1, reads DTGVSQNPRHKITKRGQNVTFRCDPISEHNRLYWYRQTLGQGPEFLTYFQNEAQLEKSRLLSDRFSAERPKGSFSTLEIQRTEQGDSAMYLCASSLAATEQFFGPGTRLTVL.

This clonotype has more than one count but fewer than ten. The chain employs TRBV12-3 or TRBV12-4 and TRBJ2-2; D may be TRBD1 (6 bases). This CDR3 has 14 amino acids. The V and J ends lost 5 bases and 8 bases respectively, with 15 bases between them. The CDR3 region is CASSPRTVAGELFF. The CDR3 DNA sequence: TGTGCCAGCAGTCCGCGGACAGTGGCTGGGGAGCTGTTTTTT.

A remark on this clonotype: Its ends do not fully match the called genes, so a read error is possible. The V gene is TRBV5-1, the J gene TRBJ1-1; D gene ambiguous. Germline CDR1 is SGHRS and CDR2 is YFSETQ. This CDR3 contains 14 residues. The CDR3 DNA reads TGCGCCAGCAGCTTGGATCAGGCTCGCACTGAAGCTTCCTTT. Translating it yields CASSLDQARTEASF.

CDR3 region: CASSQAGVRNEQFF. In nucleotides, the CDR3 is TGTGCCAGCAGCCAAGCGGGAGTGAGGAATGAGCAGTTCTTC. The V call is TRBV3-1, the J call TRBJ2-1, with D tentatively TRBD2 (6 bases). V lost 1 base and J 7 bases, leaving 11 bases between the germline ends. CDR3 length equals 14 residues. Germline CDR1 reads LGHDT; CDR2 reads YNNKEL (reference sequence).

This clonotype was seen more than once but under ten times. The V and J genes are TRBV6-5 and TRBJ2-7; D is uncertain. Germline V gene lookup returns CDR1 MNHEY and CDR2 SVGAGI. The CDR3 has 13 residues. Deletions cut 4 bases from V and 1 base from J, with 8 bases between. The CDR3: CASSFRRSYEQYF. The DNA of the CDR3 is TGTGCCAGCAGTTTCCGCAGGTCCTACGAGCAGTACTTC.

V is TRBV6-6 and J is TRBJ2-5, with D possibly being TRBD2 (6 bases). The germline V gene has CDR1 MNHNY and CDR2 SVGAGI (reference sequence). The CDR3 loop spans 11 amino acids. Deletions cut 9 bases from V and 5 bases from J, with 10 bases between. Here the CDR3 reads CASGGRETQYF. The CDR3 nucleotides read TGTGCCAGTGGGGGGAGGGAGACCCAGTACTTC.

This chain uses TRBV20-1 with TRBJ2-7; D is possibly TRBD2 (7 bases). The CDR3 contains 16 residues. The V end lost 3 bases, the J end lost 0 bases, and 18 bases lay between the germline ends. Germline-derived CDR1 and CDR2 are DFQATT and SNEGSKA (reference sequence). Written as DNA, the CDR3 is TGCAGTGCTAGGGAGGGGCAGGGGACTATCTCCTACGAGCAGTACTTC. Its protein product is CSAREGQGTISYEQYF.

The chain combines TRBV6-1 with TRBJ2-2; 9 nucleotides agree with TRBD1. The CDR3 sequence is 19 residues long. With 9 bases clipped from V and 1 base from J, the junction kept 18 bases outside the gene matches. CDR1 and CDR2 from the germline V gene are MNHNS and SASEGT. CDR3 in amino acids: CASEIRDRASSLNTGELFF. The CDR3 nucleotides are TGTGCCAGTGAGATCCGGGACAGGGCTTCATCCTTGAACACCGGGGAGCTGTTTTTT.

The chain recombines TRBV29-1 with TRBJ2-7; D might be TRBD2 (6 bases). With 6 bases removed from V and 0 bases from J, the gap between germline ends came to 15 bases. This CDR3 is built from 14 residues. CDR1 SQVTM and CDR2 ANQGSEA come from the germline V gene. For the CDR3, the DNA is TGCAGCGTCACACGAGGACTACACTCCTACGAGCAGTACTTC. This translates into CSVTRGLHSYEQYF.

This clonotype was counted a few times. The chain employs TRBV25-1 and TRBJ2-1; TRBD2 is a possible D gene (7 bases). This CDR3 comprises 16 residues. Deletions cut 3 bases from V and 4 bases from J, with 16 bases between. Germline V CDR1 and CDR2: MGHDK, SYGVNS. The DNA of the CDR3 is TGTGCCAGCAGTGACTCGGCGGGGGCCTTTTACAATGAGCAGTTCTTC. The encoded protein is CASSDSAGAFYNEQFF. Together with reference TRBV25-1 and TRBJ2-1, the CDR3 gives the full variable domain: EADIYQTPRYLVIGTGKKITLECSQTMGHDKMYWYQQDPGMELHLIHYSYGVNSTEKGDLSSESTVSRIRTEHFPLTLESARPSHTSQYLCASSDSAGAFYNEQFFGPGTRLTVL.

This clonotype occurred many times. The chain employs TRBV5-1 and TRBJ2-4, with a tentative D call TRBD1 (6 bases). V was pared by 3 bases and J by 7 bases, with 17 bases between. Germline CDR1 and CDR2: SGHRS and YFSETQ. The length of the CDR3 is 15 residues. The chain's CDR3 is CASSSLGGEMNIQYF. The CDR3, as DNA: TGCGCCAGCAGCTCCTTAGGGGGAGAGATGAACATTCAGTACTTC.